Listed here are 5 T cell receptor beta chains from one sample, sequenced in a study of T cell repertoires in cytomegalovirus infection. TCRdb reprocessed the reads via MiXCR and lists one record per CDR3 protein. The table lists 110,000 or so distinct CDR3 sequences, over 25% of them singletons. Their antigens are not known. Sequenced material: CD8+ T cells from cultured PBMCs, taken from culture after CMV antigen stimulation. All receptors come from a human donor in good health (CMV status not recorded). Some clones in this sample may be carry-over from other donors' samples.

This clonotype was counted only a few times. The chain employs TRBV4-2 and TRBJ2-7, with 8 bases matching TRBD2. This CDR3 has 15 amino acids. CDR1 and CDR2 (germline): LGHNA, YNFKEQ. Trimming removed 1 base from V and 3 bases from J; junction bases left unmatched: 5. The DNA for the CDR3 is TGTGCCAGCAGCCAAGCTGCGGGGGGCATCTACGAGCAGTACTTC. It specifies CASSQAAGGIYEQYF.

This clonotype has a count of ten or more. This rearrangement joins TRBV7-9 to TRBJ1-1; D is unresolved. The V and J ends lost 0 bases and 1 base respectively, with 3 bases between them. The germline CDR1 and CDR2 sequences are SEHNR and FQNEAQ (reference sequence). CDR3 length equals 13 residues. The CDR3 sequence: CASSLAGNTEAFF. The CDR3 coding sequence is TGTGCCAGCAGCTTAGCAGGGAACACTGAAGCTTTCTTT.

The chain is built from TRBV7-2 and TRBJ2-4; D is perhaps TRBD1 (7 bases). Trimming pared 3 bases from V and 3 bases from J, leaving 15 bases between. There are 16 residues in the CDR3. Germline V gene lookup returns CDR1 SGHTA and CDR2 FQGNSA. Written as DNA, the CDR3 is TGTGCCAGCAGCTTTAGGCAGGGGGGAGTCAAAAACATTCAGTACTTC. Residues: CASSFRQGGVKNIQYF.

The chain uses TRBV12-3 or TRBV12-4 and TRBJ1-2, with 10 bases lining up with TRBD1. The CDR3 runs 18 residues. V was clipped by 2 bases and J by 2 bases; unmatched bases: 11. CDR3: CASSLSGTGVGLNYGYTF. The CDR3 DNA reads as TGTGCCAGCAGTTTATCGGGGACAGGGGTGGGCCTAAACTATGGCTACACCTTC.

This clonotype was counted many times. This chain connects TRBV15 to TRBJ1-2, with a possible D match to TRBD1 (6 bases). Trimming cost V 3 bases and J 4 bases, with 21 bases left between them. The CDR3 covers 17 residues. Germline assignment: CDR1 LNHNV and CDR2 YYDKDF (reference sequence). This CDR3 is CATSSGDLGGRGYGYTF. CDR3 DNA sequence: TGTGCCACCAGCAGTGGGGATTTAGGGGGGCGCGGCTATGGCTACACCTTC.